This T cell receptor (beta chain) was documented in a study of radiation and T cells in renal cell carcinoma. Germline assignment: CDR1 MNHEY and CDR2 SMNVEV (reference sequence). The CDR3 runs to 16 residues. The V segment lost 2 bases and the J segment 3 bases; nucleotides outside the gene matches: 8. Time point indicated: baseline pretreatment blood. As for treatment: 15 Gy SBRT to primary tumor, nephrectomy 4 weeks later. Sequencing used immunoSEQ multiplex PCR; TCRdb keeps in-frame clones, though not all of them. In the table there are approximately 94,000 clones, 82% of which are singletons. Study-wide findings and caveats: Top tumor clonotypes rose in blood 2 weeks post-radiation, then contracted. Without pretreatment biopsies, baseline tumor clonotype presence was undetermined.

This clone was recorded once. Its antigen is unidentified. Sequences were derived from blood, sampled from a patient whose treatment included radiotherapy and nephrectomy. The clonotype comes from a man aged 55-75 years with renal cell carcinoma. This chain joins TRBV27 and TRBJ2-7; 9 bases map to TRBD2. The CDR3 protein is CASSLRWTSALYEQYF. The CDR3 nucleotides are TGTGCCAGCAGTTTACGTTGGACTAGCGCGCTCTACGAGCAGTACTTC.